The next 16 T cell receptor beta chains were all read from a single sample in a study of T cell changes during pregnancy in multiple sclerosis. The repertoire was sequenced with immunoSEQ multiplex PCR; TCRdb's copy has only in-frame clones and lacks some. The table includes around 92,000 clones, around 93% detected once. The sample here was peripheral blood, taken after pregnancy. The receptors come from a female donor with multiple sclerosis, enrolled in a pregnancy study.

The V call is TRBV30, the J call TRBJ1-1; TRBD1 might be the D (6 bases). Germline V CDR1 and CDR2: GTSNPN, SVGIG (reference sequence). V gave up 2 bases and J gave up 1 base, with 11 bases separating them. The CDR3 totals 14 residues. In nucleotides, the CDR3 is TGTGCCTGGAGTTGGGGGCCGGGGAACACTGAAGCTTTCTTT. It encodes CAWSWGPGNTEAFF.

This rearrangement joins TRBV7-9 to TRBJ1-1; D unclear. The germline CDR1 and CDR2 sequences are SEHNR and FQNEAQ (reference sequence). V lost 11 bases to trimming and J lost 0 bases, with 16 bases between them. The CDR3 length is 14 residues. Here the CDR3 reads CAPYKRALNTEAFF. Here the CDR3 DNA reads TGTGCCCCTTACAAGCGGGCGCTGAACACTGAAGCTTTCTTT. Based on the CDR3 plus reference TRBV7-9 and TRBJ1-1, the full variable domain is DTGVSQNPRHKITKRGQNVTFRCDPISEHNRLYWYRQTLGQGPEFLTYFQNEAQLEKSRLLSDRFSAERPKGSFSTLEIQRTEQGDSAMYLCAPYKRALNTEAFFGQGTRLTVV.

The chain couples TRBV7-2 to TRBJ1-1; D might be TRBD1 (6 bases). The V end was cut by 5 bases, the J end by 4 bases, with 11 bases between. The CDR3 extends over 13 amino acids. The germline CDR1 and CDR2 sequences are SGHTA and FQGNSA. CDR3 nucleotide sequence: TGTGCCAGCAGCCAAGACAGGTCCACTGAAGCTTTCTTT. Its protein is CASSQDRSTEAFF.

Only one count was recorded for this clone. The J gene is TRBJ1-1, the V gene TRBV11-2; D perhaps matches TRBD1 (5 bases). The germline gives CDR1 SGHAT, CDR2 FQNNGV. The germline V and J ends were trimmed by 1 base and 8 bases, with 14 bases remaining between them. CDR3 length: 14 amino acids. The CDR3 nucleotides are TGTGCCAGCAGCTTAGTGGGGCAGGGTGGGGAAGCTTTCTTT. Encoded protein: CASSLVGQGGEAFF. Drawing the rest from reference TRBV11-2 and TRBJ1-1, the complete variable domain is EAGVAQSPRYKIIEKRQSVAFWCNPISGHATLYWYQQILGQGPKLLIQFQNNGVVDDSQLPKDRFSAERLKGVDSTLKIQPAKLEDSAVYLCASSLVGQGGEAFFGQGTRLTVV.

This rearrangement joins TRBV19 to TRBJ2-1; 14 bases line up with TRBD2. The CDR3 length is 16 residues. Losses at the gene ends were 5 bases for V and 4 bases for J; bases not matched to a gene: 4. The germline CDR1 and CDR2 sequences are LNHDA and SQIVND (reference sequence). CDR3 amino acids: CASSATSGRAYNEQFF. The CDR3 DNA reads as TGTGCCAGTAGTGCGACTAGCGGGAGGGCTTACAATGAGCAGTTCTTC.

The V call is TRBV20-1, the J call TRBJ2-7; D unresolved. Germline assignment: CDR1 DFQATT and CDR2 SNEGSKA (reference sequence). Between the trimmed V and J ends, which lost 6 bases and 3 bases, there was a span of 9 bases. The CDR3 loop spans 11 amino acids. CDR3 protein: CSANQDYEQYF. As DNA, the CDR3 is TGCAGTGCAAACCAGGACTACGAGCAGTACTTC.

This sequence joins TRBV30 and TRBJ1-1, with a tentative D call TRBD1 (6 bases). V was cut by 5 bases and J by 0 bases, with 13 bases left in between. Germline V CDR1 and CDR2: GTSNPN, SVGIG (reference sequence). The length of the CDR3 is 14 residues. CDR3 DNA sequence: TGTGCCTGGTGCCCGCAGGGGCTGAACACTGAAGCTTTCTTT. This gives the protein CAWCPQGLNTEAFF.

The chain has TRBV14 and TRBJ1-1; 8 bases match TRBD1. The trim removed 1 base at V and 11 bases at J, leaving 9 bases unmatched. The CDR3 totals 14 residues. Germline values: CDR1 SGHDN, CDR2 FVKESK. This CDR3 is CASSQASGGSRAFF. The CDR3 DNA reads TGTGCCAGCAGCCAAGCCTCAGGGGGCAGTAGGGCTTTCTTT.

CDR3 DNA: TGTGCCAGCAGCGCATTGGGGGACAGGGGGCCCCAGGAGTTCTTC. Its protein is CASSALGDRGPQEFF. The gene calls are TRBV9 and TRBJ2-1, with 12 bases that match TRBD1. The CDR3 contains 15 residues. Per germline, CDR1 SGDLS and CDR2 YYNGEE. The V segment lost 3 bases and the J segment 14 bases; nucleotides outside the gene matches: 12. Using reference TRBV9 and TRBJ2-1 for the parts outside the CDR3, the full variable domain is DSGVTQTPKHLITATGQRVTLRCSPRSGDLSVYWYQQSLDQGLQFLIQYYNGEERAKGNILERFSAQQFPDLHSELNLSSLELGDSALYFCASSALGDRGPQEFFGPGTRLTVL.

The chain recombines TRBV19 with TRBJ2-2, with D perhaps TRBD2 (5 bases). CDR1 is LNHDA and CDR2 is SQIVND in the germline V gene (reference sequence). The V end was cut by 3 bases, the J end by 3 bases, with 11 bases between. The CDR3 contains 15 residues. CDR3 sequence (DNA): TGTGCCAGTAGTATCTGGTCCGGGGACACCGGGGAGCTGTTTTTT. Amino acids: CASSIWSGDTGELFF.

The CDR3 DNA follows: TGTGCCAGCAGCGTAGGGATAAGGACAGGGGGATCAGGAAACACCATATATTTT. This sequence encodes CASSVGIRTGGSGNTIYF. The chain joins TRBV9 to TRBJ1-3; 10 bases are shared with TRBD1. V shed 0 bases, J shed 4 bases, and the junction held 10 bases outside the gene matches. The CDR3 covers 18 residues. Germline V gene data show CDR1 as SGDLS and CDR2 as YYNGEE.

The chain joins TRBV28 to TRBJ1-1, with 8 positions matching TRBD1. Germline V gene data show CDR1 as MDHEN and CDR2 as SYDVKM. The length of the CDR3 is 17 residues. J was trimmed by 0 bases and V by 3 bases; bases with no gene match: 9. In DNA form, the CDR3 reads TGTGCCAGCAGTTTCCCCGGCAGGGGGCGGGTGAACACTGAAGCTTTCTTT. Protein sequence: CASSFPGRGRVNTEAFF.

V and J are TRBV20-1 and TRBJ2-3, with a possible D match to TRBD2 (5 bases). Per the germline V gene, CDR1 is DFQATT and CDR2 is SNEGSKA (reference sequence). This CDR3 comprises 11 residues. V was cut by 6 bases and J by 5 bases, with 9 bases left in between. Written as DNA, the CDR3 is TGCAGTGCCCTTAGCGTAGATACGCAGTATTTT. Amino acid sequence: CSALSVDTQYF.

Judged by abundance, this clone is medium-sized. The chain is built from TRBV7-9 and TRBJ1-1; 9 bases align to TRBD1. V trimming: 5 bases; J trimming: 6 bases; junction bases outside the gene matches: 10. This CDR3 region has 15 residues. Germline V gives CDR1 SEHNR, CDR2 FQNEAQ (reference sequence). The CDR3, as DNA: TGTGCCAGCAGCAACTTACAGGGGGCAAAGGCTGAAGCTTTCTTT. Residues: CASSNLQGAKAEAFF.

V usage is TRBV7-2 and J usage is TRBJ1-2, with TRBD1 as a possible D gene (6 bases). The CDR3 loop spans 15 amino acids. Germline CDR1 is SGHTA and CDR2 is FQGNSA. Between the trimmed V and J ends, which lost 5 bases and 8 bases, there was a span of 21 bases. The CDR3 nucleotides are TGTGCCAGCAGCGGCGGCGGAGGACAGAAGAGGGGCTACACCTTC. Its translation is CASSGGGGQKRGYTF.

The chain links TRBV9 to TRBJ1-2; TRBD1 might be the D (5 bases). The CDR3 sequence is 13 residues long. V lost 7 bases to trimming and J lost 2 bases, with 12 bases between them. Germline loops: CDR1 SGDLS, CDR2 YYNGEE. The CDR3 DNA reads as TGTGCCAGCGGCGGACACACAAACTATGGCTACACCTTC. Its protein is CASGGHTNYGYTF.